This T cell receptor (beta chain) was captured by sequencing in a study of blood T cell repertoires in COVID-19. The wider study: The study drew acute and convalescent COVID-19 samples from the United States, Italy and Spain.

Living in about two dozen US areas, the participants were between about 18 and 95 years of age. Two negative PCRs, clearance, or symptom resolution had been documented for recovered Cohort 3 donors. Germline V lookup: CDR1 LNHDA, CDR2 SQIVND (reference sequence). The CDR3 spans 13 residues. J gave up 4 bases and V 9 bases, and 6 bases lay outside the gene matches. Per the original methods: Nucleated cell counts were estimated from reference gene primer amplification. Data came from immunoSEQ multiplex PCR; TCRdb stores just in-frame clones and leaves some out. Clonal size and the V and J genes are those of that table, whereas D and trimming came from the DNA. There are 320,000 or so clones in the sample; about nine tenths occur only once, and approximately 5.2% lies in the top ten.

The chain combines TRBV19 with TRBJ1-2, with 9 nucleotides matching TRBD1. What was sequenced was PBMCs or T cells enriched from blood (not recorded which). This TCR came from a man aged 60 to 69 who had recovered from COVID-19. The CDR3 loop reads CASNGQGSYGYTF. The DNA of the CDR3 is TGTGCCAGCAATGGACAGGGGAGCTATGGCTACACCTTC.